This T cell receptor (beta chain) derives from a study of cytomegalovirus exposure and HLA in healthy donors. Assay used: immunoSEQ multiplex PCR; TCRdb lists only in-frame clones, some missing. Of fewer than 200,000 clones listed, 75% to 95% are singletons. Per germline, CDR1 SQVTM and CDR2 ANQGSEA. The CDR3 is made up of 11 amino acids. Trimming removed 5 bases from V and 3 bases from J, with 7 bases in between. As for this clone: Its cognate antigen is unknown.

Points from the study as a whole: In vitro confirmation showed a few CMV-associated chains to be CMV antigen specific.

The TCR comes from a young woman in good health and CMV-seropositive. Sequenced material: PBMCs. V is TRBV29-1 and J is TRBJ1-1; D gene uncertain. Written as DNA, the CDR3 is TGCAGCGTTTATCGGGACACTGAAGCTTTCTTT. This sequence encodes CSVYRDTEAFF.